This TCR beta chain was sequenced during a study of blood T cell repertoires in COVID-19. J was trimmed by 10 bases and V by 10 bases; bases with no gene match: 14. Germline values: CDR1 ENHRY, CDR2 SYGVKD. The CDR3 is made up of 15 amino acids. Using immunoSEQ multiplex PCR, the repertoire was profiled, and TCRdb retains in-frame clones only, with some absent. Of roughly 120,000 clones in the sample, approximately 84% were seen once. The chain links TRBV10-3 to TRBJ1-6, with TRBD1 matching 9 bases. Sample: peripheral blood. The sequence was collected from a man aged 50-59 years with acute or convalescent COVID-19. The CDR3 spells CATEPERTGVSPLHF. For the CDR3, the DNA is TGTGCCACAGAACCTGAAAGGACAGGGGTGTCACCCCTCCACTTT.